The following is a TCR beta chain sequence with its context. This entry comes from a study of control samples from healthy donors and cancer patients. Generated by immunoSEQ multiplex PCR, the TCRdb table keeps only in-frame clones and is missing some. The sample lists 85,000 to 95,000 clones, around 80% seen once, with approximately 9.8% in the top ten. The CDR3 is 14 amino acids. V gave up 2 bases and J gave up 6 bases, with 13 bases separating them. The germline V gene has CDR1 SGHTA and CDR2 FQGNSA. The chain recombines TRBV7-2 with TRBJ1-1; weak D call: TRBD1 (6 bases). The sequencing input was blood. The TCR originated in a woman in her sixties in good health. The CDR3 region has the DNA TGTGCCAGCAGCTTAATAGGGGGGGCCGCTGAAGCTTTCTTT. This gives the protein CASSLIGGAAEAFF.